Shown below are 12 T cell receptor beta chains from a single sample sequenced in a study of Ad26.COV2.S vaccination and SARS-CoV-2 variants (dated by TCRdb to 2020 to 2022). The meaning of the sample's treatment or condition label: roughly 19 received Ad26.COV2.S at low or high dose, single or two shots; five or six received placebo; per-sample allocation not given. For vaccine and placebo recipients, repertoires were sequenced using samples collected on day 63 after the first injection. The library was obtained by the immunoSEQ multiplex PCR assay. TCRdb holds this immuneACCESS table with in-frame rearrangements only. Some clones are missing; in checked studies, unresolved V genes explain under half, and the rest has no known cause. The sample profile shows hundreds of thousands of clones; around 92% of them were found once. 1.5% of the sample rests with the top ten. Here the sequenced sample was peripheral blood, taken in a trial of Ad26.COV2.S vaccine versus placebo. These receptors originate from a person aged 18-60 years who received the Ad26.COV2.S COVID-19 vaccine or a placebo.

The chain employs TRBV18 and TRBJ1-1; no clear D gene. CDR3 length: 13 amino acids. Germline CDR1 and CDR2: KGHSH and LQKENI. V lost 3 bases and J lost 11, with 16 bases in between. The CDR3 is CASSPLGPKEAFF. In DNA, the CDR3 is TGTGCCAGCTCACCCCTTGGACCTAAAGAGGCTTTCTTT.

This clone was recorded once. The CDR3 loop reads CASRPALTSGGSYEQYF. As DNA, the CDR3 is TGTGCCAGCAGACCTGCCTTGACTAGCGGGGGATCCTACGAGCAGTACTTC. This chain joins TRBV5-6 and TRBJ2-7; the match to TRBD2 covers 12 bases. V lost 5 bases to trimming and J lost 1 base; unmatched junction nucleotides: 10. CDR3 length: 17 amino acids. Germline CDR1 is SGHDT and CDR2 is YYEEEE.

The sample holds one count of this clone. This CDR3 is CASSVEAQPNYGYTF. The CDR3 DNA follows: TGTGCCAGCAGCGTAGAGGCACAGCCTAACTATGGCTACACCTTC. This rearrangement joins TRBV9 to TRBJ1-2, with D uncertain. The CDR3 is 15 amino acids. V lost 0 bases, J lost 0 bases, and 9 bases lay in between. Germline assignment: CDR1 SGDLS and CDR2 YYNGEE. The full variable domain, rest sourced from reference TRBV9 and TRBJ1-2, is DSGVTQTPKHLITATGQRVTLRCSPRSGDLSVYWYQQSLDQGLQFLIQYYNGEERAKGNILERFSAQQFPDLHSELNLSSLELGDSALYFCASSVEAQPNYGYTFGSGTRLTVV.

This chain connects TRBV23-1 to TRBJ1-2; 9 nucleotides match TRBD1. TRBV23-1 is labeled an ORF, and its function is uncertain. The CDR3 consists of 14 residues. V lost 8 bases to trimming and J lost 3 bases; unmatched junction nucleotides: 7. This chain's CDR3 is CASPGQGQDYGYTF. The CDR3 DNA is TGCGCCAGCCCGGGACAGGGTCAGGACTATGGCTACACCTTC.

The chain combines TRBV15 with TRBJ2-5; D call uncertain. Germline V gene data show CDR1 as LNHNV and CDR2 as YYDKDF (reference sequence). The CDR3 has 15 amino acids. The V end lost 0 bases, the J end lost 4 bases, and 12 bases lay between the germline ends. The CDR3 DNA follows: TGTGCCACCAGCAGAGACCCCTCGGCACGAGAGACCCAGTACTTC. Its translation is CATSRDPSARETQYF.

J is TRBJ2-1 and V is TRBV18; D is perhaps TRBD2 (5 bases). This CDR3 is 15 amino acids long. Germline V gives CDR1 KGHSH, CDR2 LQKENI. The V gene lost 4 bases and the J gene lost 6 bases, with 16 bases spanning the gap. The DNA for the CDR3 is TGTGCCAGCTCACGCGACACGGGGAGCGTCAATGAGCAGTTCTTC. Encoded protein: CASSRDTGSVNEQFF.

V is TRBV6-1 and J is TRBJ2-2, with 7 positions matching TRBD1. The germline V gene has CDR1 MNHNS and CDR2 SASEGT. The trim removed 2 bases at V and 0 bases at J, leaving 0 bases unmatched. The CDR3 covers 15 residues. In DNA form, the CDR3 reads TGTGCCAGCAGTGAAAGGGGGCCGAACACCGGGGAGCTGTTTTTT. Its protein is CASSERGPNTGELFF.

This chain links TRBV7-2 with TRBJ1-2; D gene unclear. V shed 5 bases and J shed 5 bases, with 12 bases lying between them. This CDR3 has 13 residues. The germline V gene has CDR1 SGHTA and CDR2 FQGNSA. In DNA, the CDR3 is TGTGCCAGCAGCGAAACGCCCCCGTATGGCTACACCTTC. Its protein is CASSETPPYGYTF.

The gene calls are TRBV6-5 and TRBJ2-5, with 7 bases fitting TRBD1. V trimming: 6 bases; J trimming: 1 base; junction bases outside the gene matches: 8. Germline V gene lookup returns CDR1 MNHEY and CDR2 SVGAGI. This CDR3 comprises 15 residues. The CDR3 here is CASRQGTARQETQYF. The CDR3 DNA reads as TGTGCCAGCAGACAGGGGACGGCCCGCCAAGAGACCCAGTACTTC.

The chain has TRBV7-8 and TRBJ2-3, with a weak D call TRBD1 (6 bases). Germline lookup yields CDR1 SGHVS and CDR2 FQNEAQ. This CDR3 has 14 residues. V was cut by 5 bases and J by 4 bases, with 13 bases left in between. The CDR3 here is CASSPQQGADTQYF. CDR3 nucleotide sequence: TGTGCCAGCAGCCCCCAACAGGGAGCAGATACGCAGTATTTT.

V and J are TRBV7-2 and TRBJ1-4; D gene unclear. The germline V gene encodes CDR1 SGHTA and CDR2 FQGNSA. Trimming stripped 5 bases from V and 3 bases from J, with 10 bases between. This CDR3 region has 14 residues. The CDR3 bases are TGTGCCAGCAGCCTAGGGAGGGCTAATGAAAAACTGTTTTTT. It translates to CASSLGRANEKLFF.

J is TRBJ2-3 and V is TRBV6-5; D tentatively fits TRBD1 or TRBD2 (6 bases each). V was pared by 11 bases and J by 1 base, with 16 bases between. CDR1 MNHEY and CDR2 SVGAGI come from the germline V gene. This CDR3 spans 14 amino acids. For the CDR3, the DNA is TGTGCCGCGGAGGGCAGGGGCGGCACAGATACGCAGTATTTT. Protein product: CAAEGRGGTDTQYF.